This T cell receptor (beta chain) was identified during a study of T-cell reconstitution after alpha-beta-depleted transplantation in children. In its sample, this clonotype was seen a few times. This CDR3 is 14 amino acids long. The germline V gene encodes CDR1 LGHDT and CDR2 YNNKEL (reference sequence). J was trimmed by 9 bases and V by 4 bases; bases with no gene match: 7. Library preparation (for TCRbeta) was performed with unique molecular identifiers. In TCRdb, the PCR reads were re-called with MiXCR into one record per CDR3 protein. The data show approximately 350,000 distinct CDR3 sequences, roughly 15% seen once.

The sequencing here drew on PBMCs, taken from the stem cell graft. The chain uses TRBV3-1 and TRBJ1-2, with TRBD1 matching 11 bases. The sequence came from a human donor who donated a stem cell graft to a child with Fanconi anemia. The CDR3 sequence: CASSPSDRGLSYTF. DNA of the CDR3: TGTGCCAGCAGCCCGTCGGACAGGGGGCTTAGCTACACCTTC.